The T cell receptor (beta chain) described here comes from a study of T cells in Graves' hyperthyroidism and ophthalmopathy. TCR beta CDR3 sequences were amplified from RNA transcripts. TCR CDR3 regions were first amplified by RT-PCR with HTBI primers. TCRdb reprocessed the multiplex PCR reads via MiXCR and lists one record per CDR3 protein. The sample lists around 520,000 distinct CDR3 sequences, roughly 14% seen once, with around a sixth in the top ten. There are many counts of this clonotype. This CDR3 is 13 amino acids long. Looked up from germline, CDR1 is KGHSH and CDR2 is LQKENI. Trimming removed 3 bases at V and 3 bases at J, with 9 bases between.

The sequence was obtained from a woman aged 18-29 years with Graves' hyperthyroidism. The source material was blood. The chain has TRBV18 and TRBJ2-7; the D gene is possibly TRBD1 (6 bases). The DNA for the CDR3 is TGTGCCAGCTCACCGGGGGCCTTCTACGAGCAGTACGTC. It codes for CASSPGAFYEQYV.